This T cell receptor beta chain was identified in a study of cytomegalovirus exposure and HLA in healthy donors. Study-level findings and limits: Follow-up analysis found HLA locus-dependent TCR association rates, highest for DRB1 and lowest for HLA-C. The analysis excluded some indistinguishable V segments, including TRBV6-2 and TRBV6-3. A later analysis reportedly found that, within productive TCRs, an Asian-associated ancestry cluster had fewer N-insertions than the mean observed across the roughly 700 donors.

When sampled, the donors appeared nominally healthy, though they likely had unrecorded immune exposures. Of note for this clone: Its antigen is still unknown.

CDR1 is SGDLS and CDR2 is YYNGEE in the germline V gene. Trimming removed 0 bases from V and 4 bases from J; junction bases left unmatched: 5. The CDR3 length is 16 residues. PCR employed 60 Vbeta and 13 Jbeta primers. Generated by immunoSEQ multiplex PCR, the TCRdb table keeps only in-frame clones and is missing some. The top ten clones hold 1.4% to 1.5% of a sample with approximately 160,000 clones, approximately 73% of them seen once. Input material: PBMCs. This chain connects TRBV9 to TRBJ1-1, with 11 bases matching TRBD1. This receptor was obtained from a man aged 45-60 years in good health and CMV-seronegative. This CDR3 reads CASSVAGQGATTEAFF. The DNA for the CDR3 is TGTGCCAGCAGCGTAGCCGGACAGGGGGCGACCACTGAAGCTTTCTTT.